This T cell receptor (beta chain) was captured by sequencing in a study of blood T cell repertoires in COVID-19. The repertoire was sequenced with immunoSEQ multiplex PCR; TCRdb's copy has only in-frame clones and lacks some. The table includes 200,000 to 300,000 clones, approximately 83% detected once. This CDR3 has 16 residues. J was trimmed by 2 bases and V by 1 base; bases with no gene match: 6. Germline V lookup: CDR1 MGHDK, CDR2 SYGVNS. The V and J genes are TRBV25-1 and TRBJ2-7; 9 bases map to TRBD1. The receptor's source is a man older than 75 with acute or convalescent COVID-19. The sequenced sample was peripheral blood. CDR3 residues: CASSEWGTGSTYEQYF. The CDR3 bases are TGTGCCAGCAGTGAATGGGGGACAGGGAGCACCTACGAGCAGTACTTC.